What follows are 23 T cell receptor beta chains derived from one specimen sequenced in a study of siplizumab effects on memory and regulatory T cells (dated by TCRdb to the late 2010s). Receptor amplification or capture employed the immunoSEQ multiplex PCR assay. In its TCRdb copy, this immuneACCESS table keeps in-frame sequences only and misses some clones. Where compared with another copy, unresolved V genes explain less than half of these, and the others have no known cause. The sample table records approximately 94,000 clones; less than 95% of these occur just once. The ten largest account for roughly 1.3% of the sample. Source material: non-Treg CD4+ T cells sorted from blood. The sample's cell subset or site, from its label and the paper: FACS-sorted unstimulated CD4+ non-regulatory T cells. The source of these receptors is a human donor in good health.

The genes are TRBV7-2 and TRBJ2-5, with TRBD2 matching over 14 bases. CDR1 SGHTA and CDR2 FQGNSA come from the germline V gene. CDR3 length: 16 residues. V dropped 5 bases and J dropped 7; count of bases not matched to a gene: 9. The CDR3 is CASSMTSGRVAVTQYF. CDR3 in DNA: TGTGCCAGCAGCATGACTAGCGGGAGGGTTGCGGTGACCCAGTACTTC.

This sequence joins TRBV7-9 and TRBJ2-7; 8 bases align to TRBD1. The CDR3 runs to 14 residues. Germline V CDR1 and CDR2: SEHNR, FQNEAQ (reference sequence). With V trimmed by 1 base and J by 5 bases, 4 bases remained unmatched. The CDR3 region is CASSLGQGLDEQYF. As DNA, the CDR3 is TGTGCCAGCAGCTTAGGACAGGGGTTGGACGAGCAGTACTTC.

In this sample, this clone turned up a few times. The rearrangement links TRBV4-1 to TRBJ2-2; D gene uncertain. V was clipped by 4 bases and J by 0 bases, with 18 bases between them. From germline, CDR1 is MGHRA and CDR2 YSYEKL. CDR3 length: 18 residues. The CDR3 loop reads CASSPSLLLFANTGELFF. CDR3 nucleotides: TGCGCCAGCAGCCCCTCTTTACTCCTGTTCGCGAACACCGGGGAGCTGTTTTTT.

The chain is built from TRBV11-1 and TRBJ2-1, with D maybe TRBD2 (5 bases). This CDR3 comprises 14 residues. Looked up from germline, CDR1 is SGHAT and CDR2 is FQDESV (reference sequence). The V gene lost 1 base and the J gene lost 5 bases, with 9 bases spanning the gap. The CDR3, as DNA: TGTGCCAGCAGCTTAGAGAGGGTCAACAATGAGCAGTTCTTC. Its translation is CASSLERVNNEQFF.

The chain carries TRBV18 and TRBJ1-6, with 9 bases fitting TRBD1. Unmatched junction bases numbered 2, after V lost 1 base and J lost 4 bases. The CDR3 is 16 amino acids. The germline CDR1 and CDR2 sequences are KGHSH and LQKENI. The CDR3 region has the DNA TGTGCCAGCTCACCACAGGACAGGGGATATAATTCACCCCTCCACTTT. Translation: CASSPQDRGYNSPLHF.

This clone has just one count. The chain recombines TRBV7-9 with TRBJ1-4; D not certain. The V gene lost 4 bases and the J gene lost 1 base, with 16 bases spanning the gap. The CDR3 totals 17 residues. Germline V CDR1 and CDR2: SEHNR, FQNEAQ (reference sequence). The CDR3 DNA reads as TGTGCCAGCAGCTCTACGGGTAATCGGGGAACTAATGAAAAACTGTTTTTT. It yields the protein CASSSTGNRGTNEKLFF.

The chain employs TRBV10-3 and TRBJ2-1; D call uncertain. The CDR3 has 11 amino acids. Germline values: CDR1 ENHRY, CDR2 SYGVKD. The V and J ends lost 1 base and 8 bases respectively, with 3 bases between them. CDR3: CAISELHEQFF. DNA for the CDR3: TGTGCCATCAGTGAGTTACATGAGCAGTTCTTC.

CDR3 bases: TGTGCCAGCAGTTTTCTGGGGGCAACTAATGAAAAACTGTTTTTT. The encoded protein is CASSFLGATNEKLFF. V usage is TRBV27 and J usage is TRBJ1-4; D perhaps matches TRBD1 (5 bases). Germline CDR1 reads MNHEY; CDR2 reads SMNVEV (reference sequence). Trimming took 3 bases from V and 0 from J, leaving 8 bases between them. This CDR3 has 15 amino acids.

This chain uses TRBV6-5 with TRBJ2-3; D remains ambiguous. The CDR3 is 12 amino acids. From germline, CDR1 is MNHEY and CDR2 SVGAGI. Trimming cost V 7 bases and J 9 bases, with 14 bases left between them. CDR3 protein: CASTTDWATQYF. The CDR3 DNA follows: TGTGCCAGCACTACCGACTGGGCCACGCAGTATTTT.

The chain has TRBV5-4 and TRBJ2-7; possibly TRBD1 for D (5 bases). The germline CDR1 and CDR2 sequences are SGHNT and YYREEE (reference sequence). CDR3 length equals 14 residues. V was pared by 1 base and J by 10 bases, with 18 bases between. For the CDR3, the DNA is TGTGCCAGCAGCTTGTACTTTTCGCAGGGAAAACAGTACTTC. Protein: CASSLYFSQGKQYF.

The V and J genes are TRBV7-9 and TRBJ2-7; D could derive from TRBD1 or TRBD2 (5 bases each). Trimming pared 1 base from V and 6 bases from J, leaving 25 bases between. Germline CDR1 reads SEHNR; CDR2 reads FQNEAQ (reference sequence). The CDR3 spans 18 residues. The CDR3 DNA reads as TGTGCCAGCAGCTTAGGGCTTAAAGGACTCCCGCTCAGGGCCGAGCAGTACTTC. Translation: CASSLGLKGLPLRAEQYF.

V usage is TRBV7-9 and J usage is TRBJ2-7, with D perhaps matching TRBD2 (6 bases). V was clipped by 5 bases and J by 4 bases, with 12 bases between them. The germline V gene encodes CDR1 SEHNR and CDR2 FQNEAQ (reference sequence). CDR3 length equals 13 residues. The CDR3 spells CASSPLGGYEQYF. The CDR3 coding sequence is TGTGCCAGCAGCCCCCTCGGGGGTTACGAGCAGTACTTC.

The genes are TRBV19 and TRBJ2-4, with 8 nucleotides matching TRBD2. V lost 8 bases and J lost 8; bases outside the gene matches: 14. The length of the CDR3 is 15 residues. Germline V gene data show CDR1 as LNHDA and CDR2 as SQIVND (reference sequence). The CDR3 nucleotides are TGTGCCAGTGGAATGGGTGGGACTAGACCTGACATTCAGTACTTC. Its translation: CASGMGGTRPDIQYF.

This chain links TRBV7-2 with TRBJ2-5; D unclear. Trimming took 1 base from V and 7 from J, leaving 10 bases between them. The CDR3 sequence is 13 residues long. Germline CDR1 SGHTA, CDR2 FQGNSA. The CDR3: CASSLVGRGTQYF. The CDR3 bases are TGTGCCAGCAGCTTAGTGGGTCGAGGGACCCAGTACTTC. Full variable domain (missing parts from reference TRBV7-2 and TRBJ2-5): GAGVSQSPSNKVTEKGKDVELRCDPISGHTALYWYRQSLGQGLEFLIYFQGNSAPDKSGLPSDRFSAERTGGSVSTLTIQRTQQEDSAVYLCASSLVGRGTQYFGPGTRLLVL.

J is TRBJ2-3 and V is TRBV29-1; 14 bases line up with TRBD2. The V gene end was trimmed by 4 bases and the J gene end by 8 bases; junction bases not matched to a gene: 5. The V gene's germline CDR1 is SQVTM and CDR2 ANQGSEA. The CDR3 sequence is 14 residues long. The CDR3 spells CSVAETSGRGTQYF. The CDR3 bases are TGCAGCGTTGCCGAGACTAGCGGGAGGGGTACGCAGTATTTT.

The chain carries TRBV6-1 and TRBJ1-2; D is ambiguous. V was cut by 4 bases and J by 4 bases, with 13 bases left in between. Germline CDR1 reads MNHNS; CDR2 reads SASEGT. The CDR3 has 14 residues. CDR3 DNA: TGTGCCAGCAGTGTAAATGGAGTTGGCTATGGCTACACCTTC. Its translation is CASSVNGVGYGYTF.

The chain employs TRBV7-9 and TRBJ1-5; D ambiguous. Looked up from germline, CDR1 is SEHNR and CDR2 is FQNEAQ (reference sequence). V was trimmed by 5 bases and J by 9 bases, leaving 17 bases between them. This CDR3 region has 14 residues. CDR3 protein: CASSADILVVPQHF. In nucleotides, the CDR3 is TGTGCCAGCAGCGCCGACATCCTCGTGGTGCCCCAGCATTTT.

The chain has TRBV29-1 and TRBJ1-4; no clear D. The CDR3 is 14 amino acids. The germline V gene encodes CDR1 SQVTM and CDR2 ANQGSEA. Trimming removed 5 bases at V and 0 bases at J, with 10 bases between. This CDR3 is CSVQPLSTNEKLFF. CDR3 nucleotides: TGCAGCGTTCAGCCCCTTTCAACTAATGAAAAACTGTTTTTT.

The table lists this clone with a count of one. The chain has TRBV5-1 and TRBJ2-7, with 12 bases lining up with TRBD2. The germline V gene has CDR1 SGHRS and CDR2 YFSETQ. V lost 4 bases and J lost 1; bases outside the gene matches: 24. This CDR3 comprises 22 residues. The CDR3 DNA reads as TGCGCCAGCAGCCGGGAGGTGCCGTTTAAGACTAGCGGGAGCAGTCGTTCCTACGAGCAGTACTTC. Protein product: CASSREVPFKTSGSSRSYEQYF. The full variable domain, with the rest looked up from reference TRBV5-1 and TRBJ2-7, is KAGVTQTPRYLIKTRGQQVTLSCSPISGHRSVSWYQQTPGQGLQFLFEYFSETQRNKGNFPGRFSGRQFSNSRSEMNVSTLELGDSALYLCASSREVPFKTSGSSRSYEQYFGPGTRLTVT.

The chain employs TRBV2 and TRBJ2-3, with D possibly being TRBD2 (6 bases). The ends were cut back, 5 bases at V and 0 bases at J, with 15 bases in the middle. This CDR3 spans 16 amino acids. CDR1 is SNHLY and CDR2 is FYNNEI in the germline V gene. This CDR3 reads CASSLLPGTSTDTQYF. CDR3 in DNA: TGTGCCAGCAGTCTCTTGCCCGGGACTAGCACAGATACGCAGTATTTT.

V is TRBV28 and J is TRBJ2-2; D is perhaps TRBD1 (5 bases). CDR3 size: 15 residues. Germline lookup yields CDR1 MDHEN and CDR2 SYDVKM. V lost 2 bases and J 4 bases, leaving 11 bases between the germline ends. The CDR3 DNA is TGTGCCAGCAGTTTAAAGTATAGGGGCACCGGGGAGCTGTTTTTT. It yields the protein CASSLKYRGTGELFF.

The chain has TRBV10-3 and TRBJ2-1; 9 nucleotides match TRBD2. V trimming: 6 bases; J trimming: 0 bases; junction bases outside the gene matches: 3. Germline lookup yields CDR1 ENHRY and CDR2 SYGVKD. There are 15 residues in the CDR3. CDR3 residues: CAIRPAGGSYNEQFF. The CDR3 DNA reads as TGTGCCATCAGACCAGCGGGAGGCTCCTACAATGAGCAGTTCTTC.

This sequence joins TRBV2 and TRBJ1-4; TRBD1 matches 7 bases. Germline V CDR1 and CDR2: SNHLY, FYNNEI. The CDR3 consists of 13 residues. V shed 11 bases, J shed 8 bases, and the junction held 11 bases outside the gene matches. CDR3 protein: CAGGQDLGEKLFF. Here the CDR3 DNA reads TGTGCCGGTGGACAGGATCTTGGCGAAAAACTGTTTTTT.